In this sample, the clone carrying this T cell receptor (beta chain) turned up many times. The data were taken from a study of metastatic and nonmetastatic thyroid tumors. Study details: Comparison of repertoires was carried out across blood and tumor or nodule tissue from malignant and benign thyroid patients.

TCRdb re-clonotyped the PCR reads via MiXCR. The sample includes tens of thousands of clones, 15% to 20% of them seen just once. This CDR3 has 16 amino acids. Trimming at V came to 4 bases and at J to 5 bases, leaving 10 bases not matched to a gene. The germline V gene encodes CDR1 LNHDA and CDR2 SQIVND (reference sequence). Patients were all untreated before their thyroid surgery. The V call is TRBV19, the J call TRBJ2-1; 8 bases line up with TRBD2. Material: blood. The receptor comes from a male donor with papillary thyroid cancer or a benign thyroid nodule (not recorded which). Some clones in this sample may be carry-over from other donors' samples. The CDR3 reads CASSTQLAEFHNEQFF. The CDR3, as DNA: TGTGCCAGTAGTACCCAACTAGCGGAGTTCCACAATGAGCAGTTCTTC.